The clone carrying this T cell receptor beta chain showed up just once. Its antigen is still unknown. The data were obtained in a study of shared clonotypes between healthy human individuals. Study observations and caveats: Few donors restricted represented genetic and exposure-history diversity. Naive subsets, compared against memory subsets, generally had larger estimated richness values.

Authors' processing steps: Junction-only immunoSEQ data arrived without quality scores, meaning filtering differed. Produced via immunoSEQ multiplex PCR; TCRdb's table is partial and in-frame only. The V and J calls and the clone size are those of that table, but D and trimming were determined from the DNA. The data contain roughly 2.2 million clones, around 92% of them singletons. V lost 10 bases to trimming and J lost 6 bases; unmatched junction nucleotides: 7. CDR3 length: 13 residues. Germline V gene data show CDR1 as LNHDA and CDR2 as SQIVND (reference sequence). The chain joins TRBV19 to TRBJ2-3, with TRBD2 identical over 10 bases. The TCR originated in a man between 18 and 29 years old in good health. Some clones in this sample may be carry-over from other donors' samples. The sequenced sample consisted of naive CD4+ T cells from PBMCs. Subset denoted: CD45RA+ positively selected. The CDR3: CATTSGWGDTQYF. The CDR3 DNA follows: TGTGCCACGACTAGCGGGTGGGGGGATACGCAGTATTTT. Combining the CDR3 with reference TRBV19 and TRBJ2-3 gives the whole variable domain DGGITQSPKYLFRKEGQNVTLSCEQNLNHDAMYWYRQDPGQGLRLIYYSQIVNDFQKGDIAEGYSVSREKKESFPLTVTSAQKNPTAFYLCATTSGWGDTQYFGPGTRLTVL.